This is a list of T cell receptor beta chains from one sample in a study of vaccination and CD4 T cells after COVID-19. MiXCR was run by TCRdb on the PCR reads, yielding one entry per CDR3 protein. This sample yields about 19,000 distinct CDR3 sequences, of which 65% to 80% are seen a single time; about 15% belongs to the top ten. No cognate antigen is known for these TCRs. Sample: CD4+ T cells from blood, cultured in vitro, taken after SARS-CoV-2 vaccination. The receptors were sampled from a human donor who received a COVID-19 vaccine. CDR3s include the opening cysteine and the closing phenylalanine or tryptophan. The D gene is left open where the match is weak. Some rows mark clone size as missing; the rest say once, few, many or name a class of expanded clone.

.,TRBJ1-4,TRBV7-2,.,TGTGCCAGCAGCTTAGTGCGGGCCCCTAATGAAAAACTGTTTTTT,CASSLVRAPNEKLFF
.,TRBJ2-2,TRBV20-1,TRBD2,TGCAGTGCTAGAGATCTCGGGAGGTCGAACACCGGGGAGCTGTTTTTT,CSARDLGRSNTGELFF
.,TRBJ2-5,TRBV19,.,TGTGCCAGTAGTATAGGGAGGGACCTCCAAGAGACCCAGTACTTC,CASSIGRDLQETQYF
.,TRBJ1-2,TRBV25-1,.,TGTGCCAGCAGTGATGAAGGGAACGGCAGGAGAATCTATGGCTACACCTTC,CASSDEGNGRRIYGYTF
.,TRBJ1-6,TRBV27,.,TGTGCCAGCAGTACACATGGGGCCTCACCCCTCCACTTT,CASSTHGASPLHF
.,TRBJ1-2,TRBV19,TRBD1,TGTGCCAGTAGTCCTTGGACAGGGATCGCTGAAGGCTACACCTTC,CASSPWTGIAEGYTF
once,TRBJ2-7,TRBV20-1,TRBD2,TGCAGTACTAGATCGGGACTAGCGGGGGGTTACGAGCAGTACTTC,CSTRSGLAGGYEQYF
.,TRBJ2-3,TRBV12-3/TRBV12-4,TRBD1,TGTGCCAGCAGCCCTACGACAGGGTTGAATACGCAGTATTTT,CASSPTTGLNTQYF
.,TRBJ2-5,TRBV20-1,TRBD2,TGCAGTGCTAGGGCGGCGCGGGGGGTCCAAGAGACCCAGTACTTC,CSARAARGVQETQYF
.,TRBJ1-2,TRBV2,.,TGTGCCAGCCGAGGGACCATGAACTATGGCTACACCTTC,CASRGTMNYGYTF
.,TRBJ1-6,TRBV3-1,TRBD1,TGTGCCAGCAGCCAAGCGGGACAGGGTGGTTCACCCCTCCACTTT,CASSQAGQGGSPLHF
.,TRBJ2-3,TRBV6-5,TRBD2,TGTGCCAGCAGTTACTCTCCTAGCGGGGGGAGAGATACGCAGTATTTT,CASSYSPSGGRDTQYF
few,TRBJ1-1,TRBV10-1,.,TGCGCCAGCAGCCCGGCGGCGGGGAACACTGAAGCTTTCTTT,CASSPAAGNTEAFF
.,TRBJ2-3,TRBV7-9,.,TGTGCCAGCAGCCCCTTTAGGAAGGGCACAGATACGCAGTATTTT,CASSPFRKGTDTQYF
.,TRBJ2-1,TRBV20-1,TRBD2,TGCAGTGCTAGAAGACCCGGGACTAGCGGGAACAATGAGCAGTTCTTC,CSARRPGTSGNNEQFF
.,TRBJ2-5,TRBV7-8,.,TGTGCCAGCAGCGTGAGTCAAGAGACCCAGTACTTC,CASSVSQETQYF
.,TRBJ1-1,TRBV30,.,TGTGCCTGGAGTGTAATGGGCAGGGCGAACACTGAAGCTTTCTTT,CAWSVMGRANTEAFF
.,TRBJ2-5,TRBV20-1,TRBD1,TGCAGTGCTATTACGCTCGACAGGGAAGGAGAGACCCAGTACTTC,CSAITLDREGETQYF
once,TRBJ2-3,TRBV6-1,.,TGTGCCAGCAGGAAGGAGGGTACAGATACGCAGTATTTT,CASRKEGTDTQYF
.,TRBJ2-5,TRBV12-5,TRBD1,TGTGCTAGTGGCGGACAGGAGATGTACCAAGAGACCCAGTACTTC,CASGGQEMYQETQYF
.,TRBJ2-1,TRBV19,.,TGTGCCAGTAGTATGAGCGTTTCCTACAATGAGCAGTTCTTC,CASSMSVSYNEQFF
.,TRBJ1-1,TRBV19,.,TGTGCCAGTATCCCAAACGGGGGCAGGGTTGAAGCTTTCTTT,CASIPNGGRVEAFF
.,TRBJ1-5,TRBV20-1,TRBD1,TGCAGTGCTAGAGATTCAGGACAGGGTGGTGGGCCCCAGCATTTT,CSARDSGQGGGPQHF
.,TRBJ2-7,TRBV20-1,TRBD1,TGCAGTGCTAGAGGGGGGACAGGGGACGTATTCGAGCAGTACTTC,CSARGGTGDVFEQYF
once,TRBJ1-2,TRBV11-3,.,TGTGCCAGCAGCTCGGGACGGAGCGCAGACTATGGCTACACCTTC,CASSSGRSADYGYTF
.,TRBJ2-1,TRBV5-3,.,TGTGCCAGCAGCGCACTAGCTAATGAGCAGTTCTTC,CASSALANEQFF
few,TRBJ1-2,TRBV30,.,TGTGCCTGGAGAACACGGACACCTTCCTACACCTTC,CAWRTRTPSYTF
.,TRBJ1-6,TRBV7-2,.,TGTGCCAGCAGCTTTGAAGGATCTGGTTCACCCCTCCACTTT,CASSFEGSGSPLHF
.,TRBJ2-2,TRBV6-1,TRBD1,TGTGCCAGCAGGGACAGGGGCGACACCGGGGAGCTGTTTTTT,CASRDRGDTGELFF
.,TRBJ2-2,TRBV2,.,TGTGCCAGCACCCTGGGGGGGGCGGGGGCGGACGCCGGGGAGCTGTTTTTT,CASTLGGAGADAGELFF
.,TRBJ1-1,TRBV12-3/TRBV12-4,TRBD1,TGTGCCAGCAGTTGGGGTTACAGGGGGACAGGGGACACTGAAGCTTTCTTT,CASSWGYRGTGDTEAFF
.,TRBJ1-1,TRBV5-4,.,TGTGCCAGCAGCTTGGCAGGGTTGGGGTCCACTGAAGCTTTCTTT,CASSLAGLGSTEAFF
.,TRBJ2-3,TRBV24-1,TRBD2,TGTGCCACCAGTGACCCGGGGGGGGCCCGCACAGATACGCAGTATTTT,CATSDPGGARTDTQYF
.,TRBJ1-5,TRBV7-9,TRBD1,TGTGCCAGCAGCCTCCAAACAGGGGTTGGGAGCAATCAGCCCCAGCATTTT,CASSLQTGVGSNQPQHF
.,TRBJ2-7,TRBV7-2,.,TGTGCCAGCAGCTTAGCAGCAGAGAGCTCCTACGAGCAGTACTTC,CASSLAAESSYEQYF
.,TRBJ2-3,TRBV29-1,.,TGCAGCGCCCGAAGGGGCACAGGGTCCACAGATACGCAGTATTTT,CSARRGTGSTDTQYF
once,TRBJ2-5,TRBV7-6,.,TGTGCCAGCAGCACAAGGACACTTAGAGAGACCCAGTACTTC,CASSTRTLRETQYF